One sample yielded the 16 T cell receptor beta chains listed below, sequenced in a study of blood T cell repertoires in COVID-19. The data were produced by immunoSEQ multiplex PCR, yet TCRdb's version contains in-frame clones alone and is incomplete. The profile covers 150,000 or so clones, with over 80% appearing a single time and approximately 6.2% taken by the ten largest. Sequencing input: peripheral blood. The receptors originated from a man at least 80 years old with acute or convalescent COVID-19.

The chain's CDR3 is CASRSEGSDGYTF. CDR3 sequence (DNA): TGTGCCAGCAGAAGCGAGGGTTCGGATGGCTACACCTTC. The V call is TRBV2, the J call TRBJ1-2; D is unclear. This CDR3 region has 13 residues. Germline V gene lookup returns CDR1 SNHLY and CDR2 FYNNEI. The V end lost 6 bases, the J end lost 6 bases, and 14 bases lay between the germline ends. Using reference TRBV2 and TRBJ1-2 for the parts outside the CDR3, the full variable domain is EPEVTQTPSHQVTQMGQEVILRCVPISNHLYFYWYRQILGQKVEFLVSFYNNEISEKSEIFDDQFSVERPDGSNFTLKIRSTKLEDSAMYFCASRSEGSDGYTFGSGTRLTVV.

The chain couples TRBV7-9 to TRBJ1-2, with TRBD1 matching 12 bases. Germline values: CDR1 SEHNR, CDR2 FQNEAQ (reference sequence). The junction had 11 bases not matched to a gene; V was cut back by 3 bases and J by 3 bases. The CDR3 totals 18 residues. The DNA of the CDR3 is TGTGCCAGCAGCTTTTCCGGGACAGGGGGCGCGGTGGACTATGGCTACACCTTC. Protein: CASSFSGTGGAVDYGYTF.

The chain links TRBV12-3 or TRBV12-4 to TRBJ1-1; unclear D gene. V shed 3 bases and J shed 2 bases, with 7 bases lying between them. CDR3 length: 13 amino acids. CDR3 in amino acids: CASSFSLNTEAFF. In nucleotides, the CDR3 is TGTGCCAGCAGTTTTTCCCTAAACACTGAAGCTTTCTTT.

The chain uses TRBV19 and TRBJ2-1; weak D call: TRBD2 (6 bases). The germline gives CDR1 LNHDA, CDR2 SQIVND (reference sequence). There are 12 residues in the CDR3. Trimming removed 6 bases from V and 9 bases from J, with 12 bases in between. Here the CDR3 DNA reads TGTGCCAGTAGCCCAAGGGAGGCTGAGCAGTTCTTC. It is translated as CASSPREAEQFF.

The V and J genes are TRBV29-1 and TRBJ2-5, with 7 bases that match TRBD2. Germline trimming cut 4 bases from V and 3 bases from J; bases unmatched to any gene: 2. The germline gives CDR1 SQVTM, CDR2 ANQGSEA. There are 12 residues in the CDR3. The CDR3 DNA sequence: TGCAGCGTTGGGGGGGGTGAAGAGACCCAGTACTTC. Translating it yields CSVGGGEETQYF.

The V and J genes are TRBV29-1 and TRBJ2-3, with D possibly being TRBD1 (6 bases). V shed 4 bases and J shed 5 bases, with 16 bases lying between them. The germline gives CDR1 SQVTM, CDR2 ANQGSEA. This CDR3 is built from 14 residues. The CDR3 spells CSVARQDGGDTQYF. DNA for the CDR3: TGCAGCGTTGCTAGACAGGACGGTGGAGATACGCAGTATTTT.

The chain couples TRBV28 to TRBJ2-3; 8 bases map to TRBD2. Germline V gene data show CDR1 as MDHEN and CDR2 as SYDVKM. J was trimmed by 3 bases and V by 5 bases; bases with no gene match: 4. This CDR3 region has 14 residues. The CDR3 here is CASSGSGGTDTQYF. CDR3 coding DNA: TGTGCCAGCAGTGGGTCGGGAGGGACAGATACGCAGTATTTT.

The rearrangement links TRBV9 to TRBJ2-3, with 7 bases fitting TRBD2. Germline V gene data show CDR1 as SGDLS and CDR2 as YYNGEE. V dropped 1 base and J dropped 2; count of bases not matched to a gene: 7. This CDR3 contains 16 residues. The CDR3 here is CASSVSSGAYTDTQYF. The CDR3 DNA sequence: TGTGCCAGCAGCGTATCGAGCGGGGCTTACACAGATACGCAGTATTTT.

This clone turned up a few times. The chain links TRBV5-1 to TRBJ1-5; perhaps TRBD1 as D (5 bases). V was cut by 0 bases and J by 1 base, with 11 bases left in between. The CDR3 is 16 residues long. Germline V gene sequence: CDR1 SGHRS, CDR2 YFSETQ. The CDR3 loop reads CASSLAPGESNQPQHF. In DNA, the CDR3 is TGCGCCAGCAGCTTGGCCCCGGGGGAAAGCAATCAGCCCCAGCATTTT.

CDR3 sequence: CASSLEGTHSGLFF. The CDR3 nucleotides are TGTGCCAGCAGTTTAGAAGGGACACACTCGGGTTTGTTTTTT. The V gene is TRBV6-5, the J gene TRBJ1-4; the D gene is possibly TRBD1 (6 bases). Trimming removed 4 bases at V and 15 bases at J, with 21 bases between. Germline V gene sequence: CDR1 MNHEY, CDR2 SVGAGI. CDR3 size: 14 residues.

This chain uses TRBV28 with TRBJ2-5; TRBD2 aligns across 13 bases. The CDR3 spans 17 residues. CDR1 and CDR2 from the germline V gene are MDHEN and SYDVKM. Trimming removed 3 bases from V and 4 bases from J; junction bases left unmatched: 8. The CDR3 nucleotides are TGTGCCAGCAGTTTTCACCCGGGACTAGCGGGGAGAGAGACCCAGTACTTC. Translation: CASSFHPGLAGRETQYF.

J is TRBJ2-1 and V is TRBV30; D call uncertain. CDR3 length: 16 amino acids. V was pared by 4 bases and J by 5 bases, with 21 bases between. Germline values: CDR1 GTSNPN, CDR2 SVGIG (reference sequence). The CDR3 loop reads CAWMWQWAAKNNEQFF. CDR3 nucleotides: TGTGCCTGGATGTGGCAGTGGGCCGCGAAGAACAATGAGCAGTTCTTC.

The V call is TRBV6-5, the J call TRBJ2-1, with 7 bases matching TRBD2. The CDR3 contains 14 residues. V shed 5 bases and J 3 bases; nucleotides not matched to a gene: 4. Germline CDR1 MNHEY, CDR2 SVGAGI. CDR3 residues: CASSRTRGYNEQFF. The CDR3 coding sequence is TGTGCCAGCAGTCGGACTAGAGGCTACAATGAGCAGTTCTTC.

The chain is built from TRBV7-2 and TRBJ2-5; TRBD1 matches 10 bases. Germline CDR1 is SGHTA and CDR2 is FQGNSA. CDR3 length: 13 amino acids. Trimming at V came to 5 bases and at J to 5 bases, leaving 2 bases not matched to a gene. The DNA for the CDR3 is TGTGCCAGCAGCAGGGGACAGGGGGAGACCCAGTACTTC. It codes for CASSRGQGETQYF.

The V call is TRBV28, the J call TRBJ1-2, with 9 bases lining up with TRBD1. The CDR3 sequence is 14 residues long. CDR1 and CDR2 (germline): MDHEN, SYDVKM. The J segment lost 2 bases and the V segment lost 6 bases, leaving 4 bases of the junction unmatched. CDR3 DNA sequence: TGTGCCAGCAGCCCCGGGACAGGGAACTATGGCTACACCTTC. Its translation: CASSPGTGNYGYTF.

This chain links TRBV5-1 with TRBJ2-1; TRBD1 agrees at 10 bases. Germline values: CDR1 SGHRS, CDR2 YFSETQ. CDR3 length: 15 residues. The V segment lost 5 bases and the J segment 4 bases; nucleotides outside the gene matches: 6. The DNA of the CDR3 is TGCGCCAGCAGGAGGACAGGGGGGTCGTACAATGAGCAGTTCTTC. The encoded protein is CASRRTGGSYNEQFF.